The 26 T cell receptor beta chains reported below all come from one sample, sequenced in a study of cytomegalovirus exposure and HLA in healthy donors. Primers included in the PCR were 60 Vbeta and 13 Jbeta primers. Profiling relied on immunoSEQ multiplex PCR, and the TCRdb table lists in-frame clones only, not all of them. The sample has some 130,000 clones, over 50% seen once. The material sequenced was PBMCs. The receptors stem from a human donor in good health.

The chain uses TRBV13 and TRBJ2-1; the match to TRBD2 covers 12 bases. Unmatched junction bases numbered 6, after V lost 1 base and J lost 2 bases. CDR1 is PRHDT and CDR2 is FYEKMQ in the germline V gene (reference sequence). This CDR3 is 18 amino acids long. CDR3 protein: CASSLVIRTSGTYNEQFF. DNA for the CDR3: TGTGCCAGCAGCTTAGTTATCCGGACTAGCGGGACCTACAATGAGCAGTTCTTC.

The chain links TRBV11-2 to TRBJ2-1; TRBD2 aligns across 8 bases. Germline CDR1 SGHAT, CDR2 FQNNGV. The CDR3 length is 16 residues. V gave up 0 bases and J gave up 7 bases; unmatched junction bases: 8. This CDR3 is CASSLEREALRNEQFF. The CDR3 bases are TGTGCCAGCAGCTTAGAGCGGGAGGCCCTTCGGAATGAGCAGTTCTTC.

The chain has TRBV7-2 and TRBJ2-7; tentatively, D is TRBD2 (7 bases). V was trimmed by 1 base and J by 2 bases, leaving 15 bases between them. Germline-derived CDR1 and CDR2 are SGHTA and FQGNSA. There are 16 residues in the CDR3. CDR3 protein: CASSLGGPAGTYEQYF. The CDR3, as DNA: TGTGCCAGCAGCTTAGGGGGGCCAGCGGGGACCTACGAGCAGTACTTC.

The V and J genes are TRBV7-2 and TRBJ1-5; no clear D gene. Germline CDR1 SGHTA, CDR2 FQGNSA. Trimming shortened V by 5 bases and J by 0 bases, and 14 bases separated the two germline ends. The CDR3 consists of 16 residues. The CDR3 coding sequence is TGTGCCAGCAGCCCCCAGGCAGGCCATAGCAATCAGCCCCAGCATTTT. This codes for CASSPQAGHSNQPQHF.

V is TRBV2 and J is TRBJ1-5, with 7 bases matching TRBD1. The length of the CDR3 is 16 residues. Germline loops: CDR1 SNHLY, CDR2 FYNNEI. V lost 6 bases to trimming and J lost 7 bases; unmatched junction nucleotides: 15. This chain's CDR3 is CASSAQTGTENQPQHF. The CDR3 DNA sequence: TGTGCCAGCAGCGCACAGACCGGGACAGAAAACCAGCCCCAGCATTTT.

J is TRBJ1-4 and V is TRBV11-3, with 12 bases identical to TRBD1. The CDR3 consists of 17 residues. V dropped 6 bases and J dropped 7; count of bases not matched to a gene: 12. CDR1 and CDR2 (germline): SGHNT, YENEEA. CDR3 nucleotides: TGTGCCAGCAGTCAACCGGGACAGGGGGCTCTTGGTGAAAAACTGTTTTTT. Translation: CASSQPGQGALGEKLFF.

This sequence joins TRBV4-1 and TRBJ2-3, with TRBD1 identical over 10 bases. The germline V gene encodes CDR1 MGHRA and CDR2 YSYEKL. The CDR3 has 13 amino acids. The ends lost 8 bases at V and 4 bases at J; junction bases unmatched: 3. The CDR3 reads CASRGTGADTQYF. Written as DNA, the CDR3 is TGCGCCAGCCGAGGGACAGGGGCAGATACGCAGTATTTT.

The chain employs TRBV5-4 and TRBJ2-2, with TRBD1 matching over 8 bases. The CDR3 runs to 13 residues. The V gene end was trimmed by 4 bases and the J gene end by 6 bases; junction bases not matched to a gene: 2. Germline V lookup: CDR1 SGHNT, CDR2 YYREEE (reference sequence). The CDR3 here is CASSEDRAGELFF. Here the CDR3 DNA reads TGTGCCAGCAGCGAGGACAGGGCCGGGGAGCTGTTTTTT.

This clone was observed a handful of times. The rearrangement joins TRBV2 to TRBJ2-7; TRBD2 is a possible D gene (6 bases). V lost 5 bases, J lost 7 bases, and 15 bases lay in between. The germline V gene encodes CDR1 SNHLY and CDR2 FYNNEI. The CDR3 consists of 13 residues. Written as DNA, the CDR3 is TGTGCCAGCAGTCGACTAGTGGGTTGGGAGCAGTACTTC. It specifies CASSRLVGWEQYF. Drawing the rest from reference TRBV2 and TRBJ2-7, the complete variable domain is EPEVTQTPSHQVTQMGQEVILRCVPISNHLYFYWYRQILGQKVEFLVSFYNNEISEKSEIFDDQFSVERPDGSNFTLKIRSTKLEDSAMYFCASSRLVGWEQYFGPGTRLTVT.

This chain connects TRBV5-1 to TRBJ2-3; 9 positions match TRBD1. The CDR3 runs 16 residues. Germline V lookup: CDR1 SGHRS, CDR2 YFSETQ. Trimming removed 2 bases from V and 0 bases from J; junction bases left unmatched: 4. CDR3: CASSFLTGGSTDTQYF. CDR3 nucleotide sequence: TGCGCCAGCAGCTTTCTGACAGGGGGGAGCACAGATACGCAGTATTTT.

A word on this clone: The CDR3 end shows no conserved phenylalanine or tryptophan, and so a read error is likely. The DNA is left out, because the CDR3 cannot be placed on it with certainty; the CDR3 is given as TCRdb lists it. The rearrangement joins TRBV28 to TRBJ2-7; TRBD2 is the table's D call and was not checked against the DNA. CDR1 and CDR2 from the germline V gene are MDHEN and SYDVKM. The CDR3 has 14 amino acids, counting both end residues. CDR3 loop: CASSSLSRRGPRFT.

CDR3 loop: CASSPGTASTDTQYF. Written as DNA, the CDR3 is TGTGCCAGCAGCCCGGGGACAGCTAGCACAGATACGCAGTATTTT. The chain has TRBV7-3 and TRBJ2-3, with 7 bases fitting TRBD1. The V gene's germline CDR1 is SGHTA and CDR2 FQGTGA. The CDR3 spans 15 residues. Trimming removed 5 bases from V and 0 bases from J; junction bases left unmatched: 5.

The chain is built from TRBV11-2 and TRBJ1-2; D is ambiguous. Germline values: CDR1 SGHAT, CDR2 FQNNGV. V was clipped by 1 base and J by 0 bases, with 9 bases between them. The CDR3 is made up of 15 amino acids. CDR3 protein: CASSLVGISNYGYTF. CDR3 nucleotides: TGTGCCAGCAGCTTAGTCGGGATCTCTAACTATGGCTACACCTTC.

This clone appeared a few times. CDR3 residues: CASSEGQGSSYEQYF. CDR3 DNA: TGTGCCAGCAGCGAGGGACAGGGAAGCTCCTACGAGCAGTACTTC. The chain has TRBV7-3 and TRBJ2-7, with 9 bases lining up with TRBD1. Germline V gene data show CDR1 as SGHTA and CDR2 as FQGTGA. There are 15 residues in the CDR3. V was pared by 5 bases and J by 0 bases, with 5 bases of the junction left unmatched. The full variable domain, rest sourced from reference TRBV7-3 and TRBJ2-7, is GAGVSQTPSNKVTEKGKYVELRCDPISGHTALYWYRQSLGQGPEFLIYFQGTGAADDSGLPNDRFFAVRPEGSVSTLKIQRTERGDSAVYLCASSEGQGSSYEQYFGPGTRLTVT.

CDR3 nucleotides: TGCGCCAGCACGGGGGGTATGCTGTACGAGCAGTACTTC. This encodes CASTGGMLYEQYF. The chain is built from TRBV5-1 and TRBJ2-7; TRBD2 matches 7 bases. V lost 6 bases, J lost 4 bases, and 7 bases stayed unmatched. Germline V gene sequence: CDR1 SGHRS, CDR2 YFSETQ. This CDR3 has 13 residues.

The rearrangement links TRBV5-1 to TRBJ2-7, with 9 bases that match TRBD1. The CDR3 extends over 14 amino acids. Germline V gene data show CDR1 as SGHRS and CDR2 as YFSETQ. The V segment lost 3 bases and the J segment 7 bases; nucleotides outside the gene matches: 8. In DNA form, the CDR3 reads TGCGCCAGCAGCTCCCCGGGACAGGGTAGAGAGCAGTACTTC. It encodes CASSSPGQGREQYF.

The gene calls are TRBV2 and TRBJ1-3; TRBD1 might be the D (6 bases). The V and J ends lost 8 bases and 3 bases respectively, with 8 bases between them. This CDR3 spans 12 amino acids. CDR1 and CDR2 (germline): SNHLY, FYNNEI. CDR3 residues: CASGRGGNTIYF. CDR3 DNA sequence: TGTGCCAGCGGCAGGGGTGGAAACACCATATATTTT.

This clone was found a few times. The V call is TRBV5-1, the J call TRBJ1-1; 9 bases map to TRBD1. Germline CDR1 reads SGHRS; CDR2 reads YFSETQ. This CDR3 has 15 residues. V was clipped by 4 bases and J by 6 bases; unmatched bases: 10. CDR3 amino acids: CASSQTTGGVAEAFF. In DNA, the CDR3 is TGCGCCAGCAGCCAGACTACAGGGGGCGTCGCTGAAGCTTTCTTT.

The chain recombines TRBV6-1 with TRBJ2-5, with TRBD2 matching over 7 bases. CDR1 MNHNS and CDR2 SASEGT come from the germline V gene. Unmatched junction bases numbered 0, after V lost 1 base and J lost 1 base. This CDR3 has 14 residues. CDR3 sequence reads: CASSEVAGQETQYF. The CDR3 DNA sequence: TGTGCCAGCAGTGAAGTAGCGGGCCAAGAGACCCAGTACTTC.

The rearrangement uses TRBV28 and TRBJ2-3, with D possibly TRBD1 on 6 matching bases. Germline loops: CDR1 MDHEN, CDR2 SYDVKM. Trimming took off 6 bases at V and 0 bases at J, with 13 bases between the two ends. The CDR3 contains 15 residues. The chain's CDR3 is CASRGALRSTDTQYF. The CDR3 DNA follows: TGTGCCAGCAGGGGGGCTCTGCGAAGCACAGATACGCAGTATTTT.

The CDR3, as DNA: TGTGCCAGCACCAAGGGGGCAGGGCTCTCCTACGAGCAGTACTTC. Translated, it gives CASTKGAGLSYEQYF. The genes are TRBV6-5 and TRBJ2-7; 7 nucleotides agree with TRBD1. Per germline, CDR1 MNHEY and CDR2 SVGAGI. The J segment lost 0 bases and the V segment lost 7 bases, leaving 9 bases of the junction unmatched. The CDR3 totals 15 residues.

The rearrangement links TRBV28 to TRBJ2-2, with TRBD2 as a possible D gene (6 bases). V shed 4 bases and J shed 8 bases, with 14 bases lying between them. The CDR3 runs 14 residues. CDR1 is MDHEN, CDR2 SYDVKM, per germline. CDR3 amino acids: CASSSFRDSGELFF. CDR3 DNA sequence: TGTGCCAGCAGTTCCTTCCGGGACTCTGGGGAGCTGTTTTTT. The full variable domain, its missing parts supplied by reference TRBV28 and TRBJ2-2, is DVKVTQSSRYLVKRTGEKVFLECVQDMDHENMFWYRQDPGLGLRLIYFSYDVKMKEKGDIPEGYSVSREKKERFSLILESASTNQTSMYLCASSSFRDSGELFFGEGSRLTVL.

The J gene is TRBJ2-1, the V gene TRBV4-3, with TRBD2 matching 8 bases. The CDR3 totals 15 residues. Looked up from germline, CDR1 is LGHNA and CDR2 is YSLEER. The ends lost 4 bases at V and 8 bases at J; junction bases unmatched: 10. In DNA form, the CDR3 reads TGCGCCAGCAGCCCGGGACTAGATGGCTTCTATGAGCAGTTCTTC. Translation gives CASSPGLDGFYEQFF.

The chain uses TRBV28 and TRBJ2-7, with no clear D. The germline V gene encodes CDR1 MDHEN and CDR2 SYDVKM. V was cut by 2 bases and J by 0 bases, with 14 bases left in between. This CDR3 spans 16 amino acids. The CDR3 loop reads CASSLKQIGPSYEQYF. The CDR3 nucleotides are TGTGCCAGCAGTTTAAAACAGATCGGCCCCTCCTACGAGCAGTACTTC. The full variable domain, its missing parts supplied by reference TRBV28 and TRBJ2-7, is DVKVTQSSRYLVKRTGEKVFLECVQDMDHENMFWYRQDPGLGLRLIYFSYDVKMKEKGDIPEGYSVSREKKERFSLILESASTNQTSMYLCASSLKQIGPSYEQYFGPGTRLTVT.

V gene TRBV23-1 combines with J gene TRBJ2-6; 10 positions agree with TRBD1. TRBV23-1 is an ORF, with its function uncertain. V shed 5 bases, J shed 2 bases, and the junction held 15 bases outside the gene matches. This CDR3 has 20 residues. The CDR3 sequence: CASSVRRDRGPTPGANVLTF. The CDR3 DNA reads as TGCGCCAGCAGTGTGCGAAGGGACAGGGGCCCTACCCCTGGGGCCAACGTCCTGACTTTC.

The J gene is TRBJ1-2, the V gene TRBV6-5, with a possible D match to TRBD1 (5 bases). The CDR3 consists of 14 residues. Trimming shortened V by 0 bases and J by 7 bases, and 12 bases separated the two germline ends. Germline CDR1 is MNHEY and CDR2 is SVGAGI. CDR3 region: CASSYSGGRSGYTF. For the CDR3, the DNA is TGTGCCAGCAGTTACTCCGGGGGGAGGAGTGGCTACACCTTC.